This entry is about one T cell receptor (beta chain). This clonotype was seen ten or more times. Its antigen target is currently unknown. Base qualities are not at hand, and no much larger clone is one base apart. From the cysteine up to the phenylalanine, the CDR3 has a length of 14 residues. Only the CDR3 portion is preserved as DNA: 42 bases, with reading frame beginning at the first base. From a lookup of the germline V gene, CDR1 and CDR2 are MGHDK and SYGVNS. V drops 2 bases and J drops 2 bases, leaving 9 bases in between. This sample stems from a study of blood T cells in healthy people across ages (dated by TCRdb to 2013 to 2016). Turning to the overall study: In model experiments, template switching captured about one uniquely barcoded TCR beta cDNA molecule for every two T cells. Using deep sequencing normalized with unique cDNA molecular identifiers, the study measured how TCR beta repertoire diversity changes with age. The donors were divided into four age groups: young (average about 15 years), middle-aged (approximately 41), aged (around 67) and long-lived (roughly 88). The study analyzed two additional independent replicas of 1 million unique cDNA reads from the same blood draw for two donors, one aged 18 to 30 and one aged 80 or older. Overall results and qualifications from the work: The CMV infection status of donors was not known, potentially confounding age-related changes in expanded clonotypes. Total diversity estimates from one million sequenced T cells were considered lower bounds and underestimates. Bulk unsorted PBMC profiling prevented conclusive comparison of naive and antigen-experienced compartments. Observed TCR beta diversity per million T cells fell roughly linearly with age, and a significant reduction was already apparent by age around 40. Compared with the aged group, the long-lived group had more naive CD4+ T cells, fewer expanded clones and increased TCR diversity, suggesting age selection. Observed TCR beta diversity correlated strongly with the percentage of naive T cells measured by flow cytometry.

The library was made by 5' RACE. The instrument given in TCRdb is Illumina HiSeq 2500. A second PCR of about 6 to 11 cycles was performed with a sample-barcoded 5' primer and a J-beta primer mix. A unique molecular identifier was introduced onto each TCR beta cDNA molecule by a template-switch 5' adaptor carrying 12 random nucleotides. At least 3 million CDR3-containing paired-end reads were obtained from each sample. First-strand cDNA synthesis was performed from all RNA using the Mint cDNA synthesis kit, with priming by a TRBC-specific oligonucleotide. All cDNA was treated with uracil-DNA glycosylase and then went through a first 18-cycle PCR with the universal primers M1SS and BC2_uni_R. The study's own analysis went as follows. Each sample was normalized by randomly selecting 1 million high-quality reads, each carrying a distinct molecular identifier. Reads sharing molecular identifiers were discarded rather than binned into consensus sequences. MiTCR, run with a Q25 quality threshold and the strictest error-elimination algorithm, handled CDR3 identification, clonotype clustering and error correction. A nonparametric unseen species model with Euler transformation was used to estimate lower-bound total TCR beta diversity. TCRdb reprocessing: public reads trimmed at Q25 with fastp, clones called with MiXCR, in-frame beta chains kept. Rows are combined by CDR3 protein, so each entry shows the most common genes and DNA. None of the V and J calls come from the authors' own analysis; TCRdb made them. In this sample the table shows approximately 780,000 distinct CDR3 sequences, around 25% of which occur a single time. The ten largest make up approximately 2.9% of the sample.

The approximately 41 donors, aged about 6 to 90 years, were systemically healthy Caucasian individuals from Russia. Each donor gave roughly 9 milliliters of peripheral blood, drawn into EDTA-treated Vacutainer tubes. PBMCs were isolated by Ficoll-Paque density-gradient centrifugation, with at least 6 million obtained per sample. Total RNA was extracted from PBMCs with Trizol reagent, with at least 6 micrograms obtained per sample. The percentages of naive CD45RAhigh/CD27high T cells were determined by flow cytometry on a PBMC aliquot from every donor. The sample also formed part of further work on T cells of mothers and their children. The second paper states: The donors were nine systemically healthy Caucasian individuals, made up of three mothers and their six children. cDNA synthesis used all of the extracted RNA, with around 1.6 ug of RNA in each 15 ul reaction. In the second PCR, the M1S primer added sample barcodes and 2-4 random nucleotides. Over 8 million TCR beta CDR3 reads were obtained for each mother, and some 3 million reads were obtained for each child. TCR recombination output is similarly shaped by thymic selection in related and unrelated pairs, with a minor effect exerted by inherited differences. Normalized repertoire overlap in related mother-child pairs was always slightly higher than in unrelated mother-child pairs, but the difference was never significant. Persistent microchimeric T cell clones were not detected, at a sensitivity of approximately 100 clones per million clonotypes. In the study, deep NGS was used to compare the TCR beta repertoires of mothers and children, and features distinguishing related mother-child pairs from unrelated individuals were sought. The mean age was around 40 +/- 4 years for the mothers and roughly 10 +/- 4 years for the children. After adapters were ligated using NEBNext reagents, the libraries underwent 100+100 nt paired-end sequencing on an Illumina HiSeq 2000. Mother and child libraries were prepared a month apart and sequenced in separate runs to prevent cross-contamination. For each donor, between roughly 500,000 and 2,300,000 distinct TCR beta clonotypes were identified. Naive TCR beta clonotypes were estimated from low-frequency clonotypes matched to each donor's FACS-determined naive share, without sorting.

This clonotype was sampled from a boy aged 10-17 years in good health. Sequencing input: blood. The chain employs TRBV25-1 and TRBJ2-5, with TRBD1 as a weak D call on 5 bases. DNA sequence: TGTGCCAGCAGTGAAAGGGGCAGGCAAGAGACCCAGTACTTC. Its product reads: CASSERGRQETQYF.